A single T cell receptor (beta chain) is shown here with its context. The data originate from a study of blood T cell repertoires in COVID-19. Some clones are missing from TCRdb's copy, which holds only in-frame ones; the method was immunoSEQ multiplex PCR. The sample has 150,000 to 200,000 clones; about 87% are singletons. This receptor was identified in a woman in her late teens or twenties who had recovered from COVID-19. Sequenced: peripheral blood.

The CDR3 region is CASRVDSHLGKLFF. DNA of the CDR3: TGTGCCAGCAGGGTGGACAGCCACCTAGGGAAACTGTTTTTT. V is TRBV2 and J is TRBJ1-4, with a weak D call TRBD1 (6 bases). Germline CDR1 and CDR2: SNHLY and FYNNEI. This CDR3 is built from 14 residues. Trimming took off 6 bases at V and 11 bases at J, with 19 bases between the two ends.